This TCR beta chain was identified in a study of blood T cell repertoires in COVID-19. Study-level background: Samples taken during acute and convalescent COVID-19 were collected in the United States, Italy and Spain. Sources were T cells, B-cell-depleted T cells, or PBMCs; the material itself was cDNA or gDNA.

TCRdb keeps only in-frame clones here, not all; method: immunoSEQ multiplex PCR. The sample yields some 120,000 clones, less than 85% seen once. The CDR3 runs 12 residues. CDR1 and CDR2 from the germline V gene are SEHNR and FQNEAQ (reference sequence). Trimming took 2 bases from V and 2 from J, leaving 4 bases between them. This sequence originates from a man aged 25-40 years with acute or convalescent COVID-19. Sequencing was performed on peripheral blood. The chain recombines TRBV7-9 with TRBJ2-7; D unresolved. CDR3 in amino acids: CASSLTAYEQYF. In nucleotides, the CDR3 is TGTGCCAGCAGCTTAACGGCCTACGAGCAGTACTTC.